Presented here are 20 T cell receptor beta chains from one specimen sequenced in a study of blood T cell repertoires in COVID-19. Using immunoSEQ multiplex PCR, the repertoire was profiled, and TCRdb retains in-frame clones only, with some absent. The sample has approximately 260,000 clones; approximately 79% are singletons. Sequenced: peripheral blood. These receptors were collected from a woman in her thirties or forties with active or convalescent COVID-19.

This clone was seen a handful of times. The rearrangement uses TRBV4-1 and TRBJ1-1; D is unclear. In germline, CDR1 is MGHRA, CDR2 YSYEKL. Trimming took off 1 base at V and 8 bases at J, with 11 bases between the two ends. CDR3 length: 13 amino acids. The CDR3 region has the DNA TGCGCCAGCAGCCAAGGCCCGAGGTCCGAAGCTTTCTTT. This gives the protein CASSQGPRSEAFF.

J is TRBJ1-6 and V is TRBV30, with D uncertain. The germline V gene encodes CDR1 GTSNPN and CDR2 SVGIG (reference sequence). The ends were cut back, 2 bases at V and 14 bases at J, with 13 bases in the middle. The CDR3 is made up of 12 amino acids. CDR3 bases: TGTGCCTGGAGTAGCAGCGAGACTGCCCTCCACTTT. Amino acids: CAWSSSETALHF.

This chain connects TRBV12-3 or TRBV12-4 to TRBJ1-2; no definite D call. The CDR3 has 12 amino acids. With 6 bases removed from V and 5 bases from J, the gap between germline ends came to 10 bases. The CDR3 protein is CASSPLGYGYTF. In DNA, the CDR3 is TGTGCCAGCAGCCCTCTCGGGTATGGCTACACCTTC.

The chain combines TRBV13 with TRBJ1-6, with TRBD1 matching 7 bases. J was trimmed by 15 bases and V by 4 bases; bases with no gene match: 3. CDR3 size: 11 residues. Germline V lookup: CDR1 PRHDT, CDR2 FYEKMQ (reference sequence). The CDR3 sequence: CASSSGQNLHF. The CDR3 region has the DNA TGTGCCAGCAGCTCGGGACAGAACCTCCACTTT.

The chain has TRBV7-9 and TRBJ1-1; 11 bases match TRBD1. V lost 5 bases and J lost 0; bases outside the gene matches: 5. CDR1 is SEHNR and CDR2 is FQNEAQ in the germline V gene (reference sequence). This CDR3 spans 16 amino acids. The CDR3: CASSLDRGRLNTEAFF. The CDR3 DNA follows: TGTGCCAGCAGCCTGGACAGGGGGCGTTTGAACACTGAAGCTTTCTTT.

The V gene is TRBV12-5, the J gene TRBJ1-2; possibly TRBD1 for D (5 bases). CDR3 size: 13 residues. V lost 4 bases, J lost 6 bases, and 12 bases lay in between. The germline CDR1 and CDR2 sequences are LGHNT and FRNRAP. The CDR3 DNA sequence: TGTGCTAGTGGTTCCTCGGGGGGGAATGGCTACACCTTC. The encoded protein is CASGSSGGNGYTF.

This clone appeared a few times. The genes are TRBV19 and TRBJ1-5; D possibly corresponds to TRBD1 (6 bases). CDR3 size: 14 residues. The V and J ends lost 5 bases and 4 bases respectively, with 12 bases between them. Germline CDR1 LNHDA, CDR2 SQIVND (reference sequence). CDR3 amino acids: CASSPAGVNQPQHF. For the CDR3, the DNA is TGTGCCAGTAGTCCTGCAGGGGTGAATCAGCCCCAGCATTTT.

V usage is TRBV7-2 and J usage is TRBJ1-2; TRBD1 agrees at 8 bases. This CDR3 has 15 residues. Per germline, CDR1 SGHTA and CDR2 FQGNSA. V lost 5 bases and J lost 5; bases outside the gene matches: 10. The CDR3 DNA reads as TGTGCCAGCAGCCCGAAGACAGGGGCACCGTATGGCTACACCTTC. This codes for CASSPKTGAPYGYTF.

The V gene is TRBV28, the J gene TRBJ1-1, with TRBD1 as a possible D gene (6 bases). CDR3 length equals 17 residues. Germline V lookup: CDR1 MDHEN, CDR2 SYDVKM. Trimming pared 5 bases from V and 0 bases from J, leaving 19 bases between. CDR3 region: CASSPSGQGPMNTEAFF. DNA for the CDR3: TGTGCCAGCAGTCCCTCGGGACAAGGCCCAATGAACACTGAAGCTTTCTTT.

This clone came up once. The chain is built from TRBV2 and TRBJ1-6; D may be TRBD1 (5 bases). V lost 2 bases and J lost 8, with 16 bases in between. CDR1 and CDR2 (germline): SNHLY, FYNNEI. The CDR3 extends over 16 amino acids. CDR3 protein: CASSEIMGPSDSPLHF. The CDR3 DNA reads TGTGCCAGCAGTGAAATCATGGGGCCCAGTGATTCACCCCTCCACTTT.

CDR3 nucleotides: TGTGCCAGCAGTTACTCGACAGGGGTTGCTGAAGCTTTCTTT. Amino acids: CASSYSTGVAEAFF. The chain joins TRBV6-2 or TRBV6-3 to TRBJ1-1; 8 bases are a match to TRBD1. The V gene's germline CDR1 is MNHEY and CDR2 SVGEGT. V shed 0 bases, J shed 6 bases, and the junction held 3 bases outside the gene matches. The CDR3 contains 14 residues.

This clone was seen only a few times. V gene TRBV19 combines with J gene TRBJ1-6, with 10 bases identical to TRBD1. Germline CDR1 is LNHDA and CDR2 is SQIVND (reference sequence). The length of the CDR3 is 19 residues. Germline trimming cut 6 bases from V and 0 bases from J; bases unmatched to any gene: 11. CDR3 loop: CASSPGQGFLSSYNSPLHF. CDR3 DNA sequence: TGTGCCAGTAGCCCGGGACAGGGGTTTTTGAGCTCCTATAATTCACCCCTCCACTTT.

Points on this clone: This specimen includes other DNA sequences encoding the same CDR3. This chain uses TRBV7-9 with TRBJ1-2, with 8 bases fitting TRBD1. Germline-derived CDR1 and CDR2 are SEHNR and FQNEAQ (reference sequence). After removal of 3 bases from V and 5 bases from J, the junction contained 2 bases not matched to a gene. This CDR3 is 13 amino acids long. CDR3 protein: CASSLGQDYGYTF. Written as DNA, the CDR3 is TGTGCCAGCAGCTTGGGACAGGATTATGGCTACACCTTC.

The chain recombines TRBV18 with TRBJ1-2; D not certain. CDR1 and CDR2 from the germline V gene are KGHSH and LQKENI. V lost 0 bases, J lost 8 bases, and 10 bases lay in between. CDR3 length: 13 residues. CDR3 residues: CASSPPIPQGYTF. Written as DNA, the CDR3 is TGTGCCAGCTCACCACCAATCCCTCAGGGCTACACCTTC.

This sequence joins TRBV5-6 and TRBJ2-1; TRBD2 agrees at 11 bases. V was pared by 4 bases and J by 7 bases, with 10 bases of the junction left unmatched. Germline V gives CDR1 SGHDT, CDR2 YYEEEE. The length of the CDR3 is 16 residues. The CDR3, as DNA: TGTGCCAGCAGCGTTAGCGGGGGGGCCTTAAAAAATGAGCAGTTCTTC. It translates to CASSVSGGALKNEQFF.

This clone was seen only once. V gene TRBV7-7 combines with J gene TRBJ2-1, with TRBD2 matching 7 bases. Germline CDR1 and CDR2: SSHAT and FNYEAQ (reference sequence). The CDR3 sequence is 15 residues long. Germline trimming cut 5 bases from V and 4 bases from J; bases unmatched to any gene: 8. The CDR3 loop reads CASSPRGGGYNEQFF. In DNA, the CDR3 is TGTGCCAGCAGCCCGAGGGGCGGGGGTTACAATGAGCAGTTCTTC.

The rearrangement uses TRBV27 and TRBJ1-6, with TRBD1 identical over 7 bases. With V trimmed by 5 bases and J by 2 bases, 6 bases remained unmatched. The CDR3 spans 16 residues. CDR1 is MNHEY, CDR2 SMNVEV, per germline (reference sequence). The CDR3 DNA reads TGTGCCAGCAGTACGACAGGGAGAGCCTATAATTCACCCCTCCACTTT. This gives the protein CASSTTGRAYNSPLHF.

The chain uses TRBV2 and TRBJ2-3; 13 bases line up with TRBD2. The length of the CDR3 is 15 residues. Germline loops: CDR1 SNHLY, CDR2 FYNNEI. The V and J ends lost 8 bases and 6 bases, in that order; junction bases with no gene match: 8. The CDR3 nucleotides are TGTGCCAGCCCAACTAGCGGGGGGGCTGACGATACGCAGTATTTT. It yields the protein CASPTSGGADDTQYF.

The rearrangement links TRBV3-1 (or the pseudogene TRBV3-2) to TRBJ1-1; D unresolved. This CDR3 comprises 13 residues. V lost 3 bases and J lost 3, with 8 bases in between. The germline CDR1 and CDR2 sequences are LGHDT and YNNKEL (reference sequence). The CDR3 spells CASSHLRDTEAFF. The DNA of the CDR3 is TGTGCCAGCAGCCACTTGCGGGACACTGAAGCTTTCTTT.

The J gene is TRBJ1-2, the V gene TRBV9; perhaps TRBD1 as D (6 bases). CDR3 length: 15 amino acids. Germline loops: CDR1 SGDLS, CDR2 YYNGEE. Deletions cut 0 bases from V and 2 bases from J, with 11 bases between. In nucleotides, the CDR3 is TGTGCCAGCAGCGTAGGCGGGCAGGGGAACTATGGCTACACCTTC. It codes for CASSVGGQGNYGYTF.